These T cell receptor beta chains were read from a single sample in a study of blood T cell repertoires in COVID-19. The repertoire was sequenced with immunoSEQ multiplex PCR; TCRdb's copy has only in-frame clones and lacks some. The repertoire has approximately 100,000 clones, approximately 92% of them found once; the top ten carry about 5.7%. The specimen sequenced was peripheral blood. The receptors were sampled from a man aged 45-65 years with active COVID-19. Both conserved end residues are part of each CDR3. Each record gives: J gene, clone size, CDR3 length, D gene, V gene, CDR3 protein, CDR3 DNA. A D gene is named only where the DNA matches it firmly. Only part of the rows carry a size: once, few, many, or a class if the clone is expanded.

J: TRBJ2-1
size: .
length: 14
D: .
V: TRBV30
CDR3: CAATAGGDDNEQFF
DNA: TGTGCCGCTACAGCCGGCGGGGATGACAATGAGCAGTTCTTC

J: TRBJ1-1
size: .
length: 15
D: .
V: TRBV7-3
CDR3: CASSLNPAFGAEAFF
DNA: TGTGCCAGCAGCTTAAACCCCGCATTCGGTGCTGAAGCTTTCTTT

J: TRBJ2-7
size: .
length: 13
D: .
V: TRBV28
CDR3: CASSLSPPSEQYF
DNA: TGTGCCAGCAGTTTATCCCCGCCCAGCGAGCAGTACTTC

J: TRBJ1-4
size: .
length: 14
D: TRBD1
V: TRBV5-1
CDR3: CASSRTGASEKLFF
DNA: TGCGCCAGCAGCCGAACAGGGGCAAGCGAAAAACTGTTTTTT

J: TRBJ1-4
size: .
length: 14
D: .
V: TRBV7-9
CDR3: CASSPAEVYEKLFF
DNA: TGTGCCAGCAGCCCAGCTGAGGTATATGAAAAACTGTTTTTT

J: TRBJ2-2
size: .
length: 16
D: TRBD2
V: TRBV13
CDR3: CASSRGLAGNTGELFF
DNA: TGTGCCAGCAGTCGCGGACTAGCGGGGAACACCGGGGAGCTGTTTTTT

J: TRBJ2-2
size: .
length: 15
D: .
V: TRBV5-8
CDR3: CASSLGTANTGELFF
DNA: TGTGCCAGCAGCTTGGGGACAGCGAACACCGGGGAGCTGTTTTTT

J: TRBJ2-3
size: .
length: 14
D: .
V: TRBV30
CDR3: CAWSFSGNPDTQYF
DNA: TGTGCCTGGAGCTTTAGCGGCAACCCAGATACGCAGTATTTT

J: TRBJ2-2
size: .
length: 15
D: TRBD2
V: TRBV18
CDR3: CASSQTSSDTGELFF
DNA: TGTGCCAGCTCACAGACTAGCTCGGACACCGGGGAGCTGTTTTTT

J: TRBJ2-5
size: .
length: 16
D: TRBD2
V: TRBV28
CDR3: CASSTRGSGRSETQYF
DNA: TGTGCCAGCAGTACCCGTGGTAGCGGGAGGTCTGAGACCCAGTACTTC

J: TRBJ2-1
size: once
length: 16
D: TRBD2
V: TRBV28
CDR3: CASSSRLAGVLDEQFF
DNA: TGTGCCAGCAGTTCCCGACTAGCGGGAGTTTTGGATGAGCAGTTCTTC

J: TRBJ2-2
size: .
length: 13
D: TRBD1
V: TRBV6-1
CDR3: CASSETGAGELFF
DNA: TGTGCCAGCAGTGAAACAGGGGCCGGGGAGCTGTTTTTT

J: TRBJ2-5
size: .
length: 15
D: .
V: TRBV9
CDR3: CASSVGAHGGETQYF
DNA: TGTGCCAGCAGCGTAGGGGCGCACGGGGGAGAGACCCAGTACTTC

J: TRBJ1-1
size: .
length: 14
D: TRBD1
V: TRBV28
CDR3: CASRSGGLNTEAFF
DNA: TGTGCCAGCAGGTCAGGGGGTTTGAACACTGAAGCTTTCTTT

J: TRBJ1-5
size: .
length: 16
D: TRBD1
V: TRBV19
CDR3: CASRDLDWDSSLPQHF
DNA: TGTGCCAGTCGCGACCTTGACTGGGACAGCTCTTTACCCCAGCATTTT

J: TRBJ2-1
size: .
length: 15
D: TRBD2
V: TRBV9
CDR3: CASSVGSGRANEQFF
DNA: TGTGCCAGCAGCGTAGGTAGCGGGAGAGCAAATGAGCAGTTCTTC

J: TRBJ2-7
size: .
length: 14
D: .
V: TRBV5-6
CDR3: CASSLEVSGYEQYF
DNA: TGTGCCAGCAGCTTGGAGGTTTCGGGATACGAGCAGTACTTC

J: TRBJ2-7
size: .
length: 13
D: .
V: TRBV3-1/TRBV3-2
CDR3: CASTSGQTYEQYF
DNA: TGTGCCAGCACCTCGGGACAAACCTACGAGCAGTACTTC

J: TRBJ2-6
size: .
length: 15
D: .
V: TRBV11-2
CDR3: CASRTDLPGANVLTF
DNA: TGTGCCAGCCGCACAGACCTTCCTGGGGCCAACGTCCTGACTTTC

J: TRBJ1-2
size: .
length: 15
D: .
V: TRBV3-1/TRBV3-2
CDR3: CASSQRGQPNYGYTF
DNA: TGTGCCAGCAGCCAACGCGGACAGCCTAACTATGGCTACACCTTC

J: TRBJ2-1
size: .
length: 17
D: TRBD2
V: TRBV9
CDR3: CASSAPASGSTYNEQFF
DNA: TGTGCCAGCAGCGCACCCGCTAGCGGGAGTACCTACAATGAGCAGTTCTTC

J: TRBJ2-7
size: .
length: 16
D: TRBD2
V: TRBV2
CDR3: CASRTTLGTSLYEQYF
DNA: TGTGCCAGCAGGACTACCCTCGGGACTAGTCTGTACGAGCAGTACTTC

J: TRBJ2-1
size: .
length: 16
D: .
V: TRBV24-1
CDR3: CATSVSVGAHYNEQFF
DNA: TGTGCCACCAGTGTTTCGGTGGGAGCCCACTACAATGAGCAGTTCTTC